The 17 T cell receptor beta chains listed next were all sequenced from one sample in a study of blood T cell repertoires in COVID-19. Assay used: immunoSEQ multiplex PCR; TCRdb lists only in-frame clones, some missing. The sample consists of over 300,000 clones, 75% to 90% of them appearing once. The sample taken for sequencing was PBMCs or T cells enriched from blood (not recorded which). The receptors originated from a young man who had recovered from COVID-19.

The V call is TRBV5-1, the J call TRBJ1-1; D is undetermined. This CDR3 region has 13 residues. V was pared by 6 bases and J by 1 base, with 10 bases between. The germline CDR1 and CDR2 sequences are SGHRS and YFSETQ. CDR3 sequence: CASKWATNTEAFF. CDR3 nucleotide sequence: TGCGCCAGCAAGTGGGCCACGAACACTGAAGCTTTCTTT. The full variable domain, with the rest looked up from reference TRBV5-1 and TRBJ1-1, is KAGVTQTPRYLIKTRGQQVTLSCSPISGHRSVSWYQQTPGQGLQFLFEYFSETQRNKGNFPGRFSGRQFSNSRSEMNVSTLELGDSALYLCASKWATNTEAFFGQGTRLTVV.

The V and J genes are TRBV13 and TRBJ2-3; no clear D gene. This CDR3 comprises 13 residues. Deletions cut 3 bases from V and 0 bases from J, with 4 bases between. Germline V lookup: CDR1 PRHDT, CDR2 FYEKMQ (reference sequence). The CDR3 loop reads CASSFVSTDTQYF. CDR3 DNA: TGTGCCAGCAGCTTCGTTAGCACAGATACGCAGTATTTT.

This clone came up a few times. This chain links TRBV6-5 with TRBJ1-2; no clear D gene. The germline gives CDR1 MNHEY, CDR2 SVGAGI. This CDR3 contains 11 residues. CDR3 loop: CATTINYGYTF. Written as DNA, the CDR3 is TGTGCTACGACAATTAACTATGGCTACACCTTC.

The chain links TRBV7-2 to TRBJ1-2; tentatively, D is TRBD1 (6 bases). Germline loops: CDR1 SGHTA, CDR2 FQGNSA. The CDR3 is 13 residues long. Trimming took off 4 bases at V and 5 bases at J, with 11 bases between the two ends. CDR3 protein: CASSSDRKYGYTF. The CDR3 DNA follows: TGTGCCAGCAGCTCCGACAGGAAATATGGCTACACCTTC.

Notes on this clone: One end of the junction is discordant with germline, which a read error may explain. This chain uses TRBV7-2 with TRBJ1-2; weak D call: TRBD1 (5 bases). CDR1 is SGHTA, CDR2 FQGNSA, per germline. CDR3 size: 17 residues. The CDR3 region has the DNA TGTGCCAGCAGCTTAATCACTTGGGGGGTAGCTAACTATGACTACACCTTC. As protein: CASSLITWGVANYDYTF.

V usage is TRBV4-2 and J usage is TRBJ1-2; weak D call: TRBD1 (6 bases). Trimming took off 3 bases at V and 4 bases at J, with 12 bases between the two ends. In germline, CDR1 is LGHNA, CDR2 YNFKEQ. The CDR3 extends over 14 amino acids. The CDR3 region has the DNA TGTGCCAGCAGCCACAGGACAGAAAGCTATGGCTACACCTTC. Its protein is CASSHRTESYGYTF.

This chain links TRBV28 with TRBJ1-1; D gene uncertain. The V end lost 4 bases, the J end lost 4 bases, and 7 bases lay between the germline ends. This CDR3 has 12 residues. Looked up from germline, CDR1 is MDHEN and CDR2 is SYDVKM. The CDR3 region is CASSSSTTEAFF. Written as DNA, the CDR3 is TGTGCCAGCAGTTCCTCTACCACTGAAGCTTTCTTT.

This chain links TRBV12-3 or TRBV12-4 with TRBJ1-2, with TRBD1 matching 7 bases. The CDR3 runs to 13 residues. V lost 4 bases to trimming and J lost 8 bases; unmatched junction nucleotides: 7. Written as DNA, the CDR3 is TGTGCCAGCAGTTCGGGACAGCGCCGAGGCTACACCTTC. Translation: CASSSGQRRGYTF.

This rearrangement joins TRBV6-5 to TRBJ2-5; D is possibly TRBD1 (5 bases). V dropped 6 bases and J dropped 5 bases, with 16 bases sitting between them. Germline V gives CDR1 MNHEY, CDR2 SVGAGI. CDR3 length: 14 amino acids. The CDR3 sequence: CASSRYSTAETQYF. The DNA for the CDR3 is TGTGCCAGCAGCCGGTACTCGACAGCGGAGACCCAGTACTTC.

This CDR3 reads CASRARDRGFYEQYF. In DNA, the CDR3 is TGTGCCAGCAGGGCCCGGGACAGGGGTTTTTACGAGCAGTACTTC. The genes are TRBV2 and TRBJ2-7, with 10 bases aligning to TRBD1. From germline, CDR1 is SNHLY and CDR2 FYNNEI. The CDR3 length is 15 residues. Losses at the gene ends were 6 bases for V and 4 bases for J; bases not matched to a gene: 9.

The V and J genes are TRBV11-2 and TRBJ2-5, with a tentative D call TRBD1 (5 bases). Trimming took off 5 bases at V and 5 bases at J, with 15 bases between the two ends. CDR1 and CDR2 from the germline V gene are SGHAT and FQNNGV. The CDR3 totals 14 residues. CDR3 nucleotides: TGTGCCAGCAGCCCAAAACAGGCCTGGGAGACCCAGTACTTC. Translated: CASSPKQAWETQYF.

This chain links TRBV5-6 with TRBJ2-1; 12 bases fit TRBD1. This CDR3 has 15 amino acids. In germline, CDR1 is SGHDT, CDR2 YYEEEE. V lost 5 bases, J lost 7 bases, and 7 bases stayed unmatched. This CDR3 reads CASRGQGAYRNEQFF. The CDR3, as DNA: TGTGCCAGCAGGGGACAGGGGGCGTATCGGAATGAGCAGTTCTTC. The full variable domain, completed using reference TRBV5-6 and TRBJ2-1, is DAGVTQSPTHLIKTRGQQVTLRCSPKSGHDTVSWYQQALGQGPQFIFQYYEEEERQRGNFPDRFSGHQFPNYSSELNVNALLLGDSALYLCASRGQGAYRNEQFFGPGTRLTVL.

The chain employs TRBV29-1 and TRBJ1-2; 10 bases match TRBD1. CDR1 SQVTM and CDR2 ANQGSEA come from the germline V gene. The CDR3 totals 14 residues. The junction had 4 bases not matched to a gene; V was cut back by 2 bases and J by 4 bases. The CDR3 loop reads CSVERGTGVYGYTF. The CDR3 DNA is TGCAGCGTTGAACGCGGGACAGGGGTCTATGGCTACACCTTC.

The chain is built from TRBV6-2 or TRBV6-3 and TRBJ1-2; D unresolved. Germline V lookup: CDR1 MNHEY, CDR2 SVGEGT. V was cut by 5 bases and J by 5 bases, with 27 bases left in between. CDR3 length: 18 amino acids. CDR3 coding DNA: TGTGCCAGCAGTGAGCCACCGGGAGCTTATCCCGGGGAGTATGGCTACACCTTC. This translates into CASSEPPGAYPGEYGYTF.

The chain is built from TRBV5-4 and TRBJ1-2, with D perhaps TRBD1 (5 bases). Trimming removed 7 bases from V and 4 bases from J, with 14 bases in between. CDR3 size: 13 residues. The germline V gene has CDR1 SGHNT and CDR2 YYREEE (reference sequence). The CDR3 spells CASGDSDSYGYTF. CDR3 sequence (DNA): TGTGCCAGCGGCGACTCTGACAGCTATGGCTACACCTTC.

This clone has only one observation. The J gene is TRBJ2-5, the V gene TRBV6-2 or TRBV6-3; 9 nucleotides match TRBD1. The CDR3 loop spans 15 amino acids. V was clipped by 3 bases and J by 5 bases; unmatched bases: 7. Germline-derived CDR1 and CDR2 are MNHEY and SVGEGT. The chain's CDR3 is CASSYSDRGVETQYF. Written as DNA, the CDR3 is TGTGCCAGCAGTTATTCCGACAGGGGGGTGGAGACCCAGTACTTC.

The chain has TRBV9 and TRBJ2-3, with TRBD1 identical over 8 bases. This CDR3 comprises 15 residues. Germline V gene sequence: CDR1 SGDLS, CDR2 YYNGEE. Trimming cost V 0 bases and J 6 bases; bases outside gene matches: 6. The CDR3 spells CASSVDAGGSDTQYF. For the CDR3, the DNA is TGTGCCAGCAGCGTAGATGCAGGGGGCTCGGATACGCAGTATTTT.